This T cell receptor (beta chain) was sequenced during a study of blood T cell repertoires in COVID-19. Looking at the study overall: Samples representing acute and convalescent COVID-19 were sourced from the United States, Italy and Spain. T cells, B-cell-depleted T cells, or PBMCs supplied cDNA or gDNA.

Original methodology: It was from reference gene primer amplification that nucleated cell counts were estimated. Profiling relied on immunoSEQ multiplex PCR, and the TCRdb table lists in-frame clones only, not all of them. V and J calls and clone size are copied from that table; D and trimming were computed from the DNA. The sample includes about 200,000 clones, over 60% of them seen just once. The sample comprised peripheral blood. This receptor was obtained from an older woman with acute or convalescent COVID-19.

CDR3 sequence: CAWSVHRDEQFF. CDR3 sequence (DNA): TGTGCCTGGAGTGTACACAGGGATGAGCAGTTCTTC. V is TRBV30 and J is TRBJ2-1; D possibly corresponds to TRBD1 (6 bases). V shed 0 bases and J shed 8 bases, with 8 bases lying between them. Germline V gives CDR1 GTSNPN, CDR2 SVGIG (reference sequence). The CDR3 length is 12 residues. Filled out from reference TRBV30 and TRBJ2-1, the complete variable domain reads SQTIHQWPATLVQPVGSPLSLECTVEGTSNPNLYWYRQAAGRGLQLLFYSVGIGQISSEVPQNLSASRPQDRQFILSSKKLLLSDSGFYLCAWSVHRDEQFFGPGTRLTVL.